This paragraph reports one T cell receptor (beta chain). As to time point: patch test 1, 2 weeks after DPC sensitization. Treatment noted: therapeutic diphenylcyclopropenone sensitization with weekly scalp DPC. One entry per CDR3 protein results from TCRdb running MiXCR on the RACE reads. The sample consists of tens of thousands of distinct CDR3 sequences, 9.8% of them appearing once. The sample comes from a study of human T cells and chemical hapten exposure. Study overall: Across samples, TCR yields varied, mostly owing to small differences in pooled library volumes.

V lost 3 bases, J lost 7 bases, and 16 bases lay in between. CDR3 size: 14 residues. CDR1 and CDR2 (germline): SQVTM, ANQGSEA. This TCR derives from a woman aged 40 to 50 with alopecia areata. Some clones in this sample may be carry-over from other donors' samples. The chain has TRBV29-1 and TRBJ2-1, with D hard to call. Sequencing was performed on whole blood, taken in connection with sensitization to the hapten diphenylcyclopropenone (DPC). The CDR3 region has the DNA TGCAGCGTTGAGGGGTCTACCAGGCCGAATGAGCAGTTCTTC. Translation: CSVEGSTRPNEQFF.